One and the same sample provided the 7 T cell receptor beta chains below, sequenced in a study of T cells after yellow fever vaccination. TCRdb re-called the 5' RACE reads through MiXCR, storing one row per CDR3 protein. In the table there are 250,000 to 350,000 distinct CDR3 sequences, under 9% of which are singletons. The material sequenced was CD4+ T cells sorted from PBMCs, taken 5 days after the yellow fever booster vaccination. The receptors were sampled from a man between 18 and 29 years old who received the YFV17D yellow fever vaccine.

The rearrangement joins TRBV7-2 to TRBJ1-5; D is uncertain. CDR3 size: 15 residues. Between the trimmed V and J ends, which lost 0 bases and 5 bases, there was a span of 11 bases. Germline lookup yields CDR1 SGHTA and CDR2 FQGNSA. The DNA for the CDR3 is TGTGCCAGCAGCTTAGCCGAGGGTTGGGATCAGCCCCAGCATTTT. Amino acid sequence: CASSLAEGWDQPQHF.

The table lists this clonotype with a few counts. The gene calls are TRBV12-3 or TRBV12-4 and TRBJ1-5, with no clear D. Trimming left V 10 bases short and J 4 bases short, with 11 bases between. This CDR3 is 12 amino acids long. Written as DNA, the CDR3 is TGTGCCATCTCGACGGGAAATCAGCCCCAGCATTTT. The encoded protein is CAISTGNQPQHF.

The table lists this clonotype with many counts. The V gene is TRBV25-1, the J gene TRBJ1-2, with D maybe TRBD1 (5 bases). The CDR3 has 15 amino acids. Germline lookup yields CDR1 MGHDK and CDR2 SYGVNS. Trimming took off 3 bases at V and 4 bases at J, with 15 bases between the two ends. CDR3 sequence reads: CASSDGTEAPYGYTF. In DNA, the CDR3 is TGTGCCAGCAGTGACGGGACGGAGGCCCCCTATGGCTACACCTTC.

The chain carries TRBV5-5 and TRBJ2-1, with 9 positions matching TRBD1. The CDR3 contains 15 residues. Germline values: CDR1 SGHKS, CDR2 YYEKEE (reference sequence). V trimming: 2 bases; J trimming: 3 bases; junction bases outside the gene matches: 3. CDR3 sequence: CASSFWDRDYNEQFF. The CDR3 DNA follows: TGTGCCAGCAGCTTCTGGGACAGGGACTACAATGAGCAGTTCTTC.

This clonotype turned up a few times. The chain employs TRBV19 and TRBJ1-5; D may be TRBD1 (6 bases). The CDR3 runs to 14 residues. Between the trimmed V and J ends, which lost 5 bases and 3 bases, there was a span of 11 bases. Germline CDR1 and CDR2: LNHDA and SQIVND (reference sequence). CDR3 amino acids: CASSFDRFNQPQHF. CDR3 coding DNA: TGTGCCAGTAGTTTCGACAGGTTCAATCAGCCCCAGCATTTT.

This clonotype turned up a few times. The chain employs TRBV12-5 and TRBJ2-7; TRBD2 aligns across 8 bases. CDR1 is LGHNT, CDR2 FRNRAP, per germline. The CDR3 is 17 residues long. V was clipped by 7 bases and J by 0 bases; unmatched bases: 14. CDR3 sequence: CASVLPPGLAVSYEQYF. CDR3 DNA: TGTGCTAGTGTTTTACCTCCTGGACTAGCTGTCTCCTACGAGCAGTACTTC. Using reference TRBV12-5 and TRBJ2-7 for the parts outside the CDR3, the full variable domain is DARVTQTPRHKVTEMGQEVTMRCQPILGHNTVFWYRQTMMQGLELLAYFRNRAPLDDSGMPKDRFSAEMPDATLATLKIQPSEPRDSAVYFCASVLPPGLAVSYEQYFGPGTRLTVT.

There are many counts of this clonotype. The chain recombines TRBV5-1 with TRBJ2-5, with 9 bases fitting TRBD2. Germline-derived CDR1 and CDR2 are SGHRS and YFSETQ. The CDR3 contains 16 residues. V gave up 5 bases and J gave up 2 bases; unmatched junction bases: 10. CDR3 protein: CASRPQTSGTQETQYF. The CDR3, as DNA: TGCGCCAGCAGACCCCAGACTAGCGGAACACAAGAGACCCAGTACTTC.